One and the same sample provided the 10 T cell receptor beta chains below, sequenced in a study of response to subunit inactivated influenza vaccine. TCRdb processed the RT-PCR reads anew with MiXCR; each CDR3 protein has one entry. The top ten hold approximately 10% of the sample, which has 530,000 or so distinct CDR3 sequences, 10% to 15% seen once. This specimen consisted of PBMCs from blood, obtained on the day of vaccination. The origin of the receptors is a man aged 50-60 years who received an inactivated influenza vaccine.

The gene calls are TRBV6-1 and TRBJ2-7, with 10 bases aligning to TRBD2. The V and J ends lost 6 bases and 6 bases, in that order; junction bases with no gene match: 8. Germline CDR1 reads MNHNS; CDR2 reads SASEGT. The CDR3 has 14 residues. The CDR3 nucleotides are TGTGCCAGCAGAGCGACTAGCGGGCCCTTCGAGCAGTACTTC. This codes for CASRATSGPFEQYF.

This clonotype was found a few times. The rearrangement joins TRBV11-2 to TRBJ2-2, with 11 bases aligning to TRBD2. This CDR3 is built from 17 residues. Trimming took 5 bases from V and 5 from J; bases not matched to a gene: 10. From germline, CDR1 is SGHAT and CDR2 FQNNGV. The CDR3, as DNA: TGTGCCAGCAGCCCACCGGGACTAGCGGCAGTAACCGGGGAGCTGTTTTTT. As protein: CASSPPGLAAVTGELFF.

CDR3 coding DNA: TGCAGTGCCTTAAGTGGGGACAGGAATTACGAGCAGTACTTC. Its protein is CSALSGDRNYEQYF. The chain combines TRBV20-1 with TRBJ2-7; 8 bases are shared with TRBD1. The CDR3 covers 14 residues. The V gene's germline CDR1 is DFQATT and CDR2 SNEGSKA (reference sequence). V lost 6 bases and J lost 4; bases outside the gene matches: 11.

Only a few counts were recorded for this clonotype. V and J are TRBV6-4 and TRBJ2-5, with TRBD2 matching 11 bases. After removal of 9 bases from V and 2 bases from J, the junction contained 11 bases not matched to a gene. This CDR3 spans 16 amino acids. Germline CDR1 is MRHNA and CDR2 is SNTAGT. CDR3 sequence reads: CARTLPGLAEQETQYF. The CDR3 DNA is TGTGCCAGAACCCTGCCGGGACTAGCGGAACAAGAGACCCAGTACTTC.

This clonotype was counted many times. The chain couples TRBV10-3 to TRBJ2-5, with D perhaps TRBD1 (5 bases). Germline CDR1 ENHRY, CDR2 SYGVKD. The CDR3 extends over 14 amino acids. V was pared by 0 bases and J by 3 bases, with 8 bases between. Written as DNA, the CDR3 is TGTGCCATCAGTGAGTCAGGCAGGGAAGAGACCCAGTACTTC. Its protein product is CAISESGREETQYF.

This clonotype has only a few counts. The chain employs TRBV7-2 and TRBJ1-2; tentative D call: TRBD1 (5 bases). This CDR3 is built from 15 residues. The germline V and J ends were trimmed by 4 bases and 5 bases, with 17 bases remaining between them. Germline V gene sequence: CDR1 SGHTA, CDR2 FQGNSA. CDR3 nucleotide sequence: TGTGCCAGCAGCTCGTGGAGGGGCGGTTCTTATGGCTACACCTTC. Protein product: CASSSWRGGSYGYTF.

J is TRBJ1-1 and V is TRBV12-3 or TRBV12-4; a weak D match, TRBD1 (6 bases). The V gene lost 3 bases and the J gene lost 7 bases, with 18 bases spanning the gap. This CDR3 contains 15 residues. The CDR3 nucleotides are TGTGCCAGCAGTTTCGCAGGGGCTTTAAGGATTGAAGCTTTCTTT. It specifies CASSFAGALRIEAFF.

This clonotype has a count of ten or more. The rearrangement uses TRBV4-2 and TRBJ2-2, with 13 bases matching TRBD2. CDR1 LGHNA and CDR2 YNFKEQ come from the germline V gene. The CDR3 has 22 amino acids. V trimming: 4 bases; J trimming: 6 bases; junction bases outside the gene matches: 23. CDR3 DNA: TGTGCCAGCAGCCTCTTCTCCGGACTAGCGGGAGTTCTGGGGCTGGGGGCCGGGGAGCTGTTTTTT. It codes for CASSLFSGLAGVLGLGAGELFF.

A word on this clonotype: A clone one base away is much larger, so this may be a read error. This chain links TRBV5-1 with TRBJ2-2; either TRBD1 or TRBD2 may supply D (6 bases each). Trimming stripped 4 bases from V and 7 bases from J, with 17 bases between. There are 15 residues in the CDR3. The germline gives CDR1 SGHRS, CDR2 YFSETQ. CDR3 sequence: CASSVEGGPNGELFF. Written as DNA, the CDR3 is TGCGCCAGCAGCGTAGAGGGGGGCCCGAACGGGGAGCTGTTTTTT.

For this clonotype: A much larger clone lies one base from this, so it may be a read error. V and J are TRBV20-1 and TRBJ1-1; D is uncertain. CDR1 and CDR2 from the germline V gene are DFQATT and SNEGSKA (reference sequence). CDR3 length: 13 residues. Trimming left V 1 base short and J 2 bases short, with 8 bases between. The CDR3 bases are TGCAGTGCTAGAGGGCAGTCTAACACTGAAGCTTTCTTT. It is translated as CSARGQSNTEAFF.